Sequencing of this TCR beta chain was carried out in a study of OX40 agonist ivuxolimab in advanced cancers. In the study overall: Every 2 weeks, ivuxolimab was infused into the patients intravenously at between 0.01 and 10 mg/kg. Study-wide results and limits: Researchers report that CD8+ T cells had, on average, more expanded clones than CD4+.

Turning to this clone: The antigen is undetermined.

Clones were sequenced by immunoSEQ multiplex PCR, and TCRdb holds only the in-frame ones, with some missing. The table shows 35,000 to 40,000 clones, with 70% to 85% occurring only once. Germline CDR1 and CDR2: MNHEY and SVGAGI. V was trimmed by 0 bases and J by 1 base, leaving 9 bases between them. This CDR3 contains 15 residues. The origin of this receptor is an adult with an advanced solid tumor such as melanoma, head and neck, liver or kidney cancer. The chain employs TRBV6-5 and TRBJ1-1, with D perhaps TRBD1 (5 bases). The sequenced sample was CD4+ or CD8+ T cells sorted from blood, obtained in a trial of the OX40 agonist ivuxolimab. CDR3 sequence: CASSYSGRGNTEAFF. Written as DNA, the CDR3 is TGTGCCAGCAGTTACTCGGGACGGGGGAACACTGAAGCTTTCTTT.